This TCR beta chain originates from a study of blood T cell repertoires in COVID-19. V shed 5 bases, J shed 5 bases, and the junction held 13 bases outside the gene matches. This CDR3 region has 16 residues. Germline V gene data show CDR1 as LNHDA and CDR2 as SQIVND (reference sequence). Before being deemed recovered, Cohort 3 donors had two negative PCRs, clearance, or symptom resolution. Sequenced by immunoSEQ multiplex PCR; TCRdb stores in-frame clones only, minus some. The sample lists roughly 360,000 clones; approximately 87% were seen once. The material sequenced was PBMCs or T cells enriched from blood (not recorded which). The clonotype comes from a young man who had recovered from COVID-19. V and J are TRBV19 and TRBJ1-2; 8 bases match TRBD1. The CDR3 DNA follows: TGTGCCAGTAGTTTCACGGAGGGCAGGGGGCCATATGGCTACACCTTC. Translated: CASSFTEGRGPYGYTF.